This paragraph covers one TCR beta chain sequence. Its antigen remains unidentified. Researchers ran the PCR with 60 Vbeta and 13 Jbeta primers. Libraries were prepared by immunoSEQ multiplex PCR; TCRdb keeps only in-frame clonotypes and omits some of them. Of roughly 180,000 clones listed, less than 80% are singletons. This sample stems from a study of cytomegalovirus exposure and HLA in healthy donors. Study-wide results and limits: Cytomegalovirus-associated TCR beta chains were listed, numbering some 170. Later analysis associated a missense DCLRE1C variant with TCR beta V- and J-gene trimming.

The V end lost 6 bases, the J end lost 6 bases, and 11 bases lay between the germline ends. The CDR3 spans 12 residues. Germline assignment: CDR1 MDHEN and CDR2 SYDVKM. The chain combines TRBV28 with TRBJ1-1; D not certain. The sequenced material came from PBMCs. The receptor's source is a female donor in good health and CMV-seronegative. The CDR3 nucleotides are TGTGCCAGCAGAGGCGGTTATGCTGAAGCTTTCTTT. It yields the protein CASRGGYAEAFF.